Shown below are 24 T cell receptor beta chains from a single sample sequenced in a study of T-cell memory formation after mild COVID-19. From the 5' RACE reads, TCRdb called clonotypes with MiXCR, one entry per CDR3 protein. Of 250,000 to 300,000 distinct CDR3 sequences detected, 15% to 20% appear once; the ten largest clones hold roughly 24%. Sequencing used PBMCs or a T cell subset sorted from them (not recorded which). All receptors come from a man between 18 and 35 years old who had mild COVID-19 (a few samples of this study predate the infection). Cell type and time point are not known.

V is TRBV11-3 and J is TRBJ2-1, with D possibly being TRBD2 (6 bases). Per the germline V gene, CDR1 is SGHNT and CDR2 is YENEEA. V lost 5 bases and J lost 7, with 21 bases in between. This CDR3 has 16 residues. CDR3 sequence reads: CASSPPGLSRENEQFF. DNA of the CDR3: TGTGCCAGCAGCCCCCCGGGACTTTCAAGAGAGAATGAGCAGTTCTTC.

The chain is built from TRBV7-9 and TRBJ2-5; D tentatively fits TRBD1 or TRBD2 (6 bases each). V was clipped by 7 bases and J by 4 bases, with 13 bases between them. CDR3 length: 13 residues. Per germline, CDR1 SEHNR and CDR2 FQNEAQ (reference sequence). The CDR3 DNA follows: TGTGCCAGCATTCGGGGGCTAGGAGAGACCCAGTACTTC. Its translation: CASIRGLGETQYF.

This chain uses TRBV7-8 with TRBJ2-5; D unresolved. The CDR3 has 14 amino acids. V was shortened by 3 bases and J by 2 bases, with 10 bases between the two germline ends. Germline CDR1 reads SGHVS; CDR2 reads FQNEAQ. The CDR3 sequence is CASSFGKVQETQYF. In DNA, the CDR3 is TGTGCCAGCAGCTTTGGCAAAGTACAAGAGACCCAGTACTTC.

This clonotype turned up a few times. The J gene is TRBJ1-2, the V gene TRBV20-1, with D perhaps matching TRBD1 (6 bases). V was pared by 7 bases and J by 5 bases, with 14 bases between. Per the germline V gene, CDR1 is DFQATT and CDR2 is SNEGSKA (reference sequence). CDR3 length: 12 amino acids. The CDR3 nucleotides are TGCAGTGTTTGGGGGCGCGGGTATGGCTACACCTTC. Its protein is CSVWGRGYGYTF.

This clonotype was recorded a few times. V is TRBV6-5 and J is TRBJ2-3; no firm D call. This CDR3 has 15 amino acids. Germline values: CDR1 MNHEY, CDR2 SVGAGI. V lost 5 bases, J lost 4 bases, and 16 bases lay in between. The CDR3 DNA reads as TGTGCCAGCAGTAACTACGGAGAGCACCCAGATACGCAGTATTTT. Translation gives CASSNYGEHPDTQYF.

The V gene is TRBV15, the J gene TRBJ1-3; D uncertain. CDR3 length equals 16 residues. The germline gives CDR1 LNHNV, CDR2 YYDKDF (reference sequence). Deletions cut 1 base from V and 4 bases from J, with 14 bases between. The CDR3 DNA follows: TGTGCCACCAGCAGAGTCCTGTTCTCGGGGGGAAACACCATATATTTT. This gives the protein CATSRVLFSGGNTIYF.

The chain links TRBV12-3 or TRBV12-4 to TRBJ2-7; D may match TRBD1 or TRBD2 (5 bases each). This CDR3 has 14 residues. Deletions cut 6 bases from V and 0 bases from J, with 12 bases between. The CDR3 is CASRGPKTSYEQYF. As DNA, the CDR3 is TGTGCCAGCAGGGGACCAAAAACCTCCTACGAGCAGTACTTC.

This sequence joins TRBV9 and TRBJ1-6, with TRBD1 matching over 7 bases. CDR1 and CDR2 from the germline V gene are SGDLS and YYNGEE. Trimming removed 0 bases from V and 8 bases from J; junction bases left unmatched: 5. The length of the CDR3 is 15 residues. For the CDR3, the DNA is TGTGCCAGCAGCGTAGGACAGGGAGGGTATTCACCCCTCCACTTT. This sequence encodes CASSVGQGGYSPLHF.

This sequence joins TRBV20-1 and TRBJ1-1, with D uncertain. This CDR3 region has 13 residues. V lost 6 bases, J lost 6 bases, and 17 bases lay in between. From germline, CDR1 is DFQATT and CDR2 SNEGSKA (reference sequence). CDR3 bases: TGCAGTGCCAACCGCAATCGGCCCCCTGAAGCTTTCTTT. Amino acids: CSANRNRPPEAFF.

As concerns this clonotype: The DNA is omitted, as the CDR3 cannot be located on it reliably, and the CDR3 follows TCRdb's listing. J is TRBJ2-7 and V is TRBV7-2. Germline V gene data show CDR1 as SGHTA and CDR2 as FQGNSA. The CDR3 is 21 amino acids long, termini counted. CDR3: CANGRVSLCQQLTDWAYEQYV.

The chain is built from TRBV6-6 and TRBJ2-1; D not resolved. The germline V and J ends were trimmed by 0 bases and 4 bases, with 4 bases remaining between them. CDR1 and CDR2 (germline): MNHNY, SVGAGI (reference sequence). This CDR3 region has 13 residues. For the CDR3, the DNA is TGTGCCAGCAGTTACTCGGGGTACAATGAGCAGTTCTTC. It encodes CASSYSGYNEQFF.

The chain employs TRBV5-1 and TRBJ2-5; 7 positions agree with TRBD2. Germline CDR1 is SGHRS and CDR2 is YFSETQ. The CDR3 sequence is 15 residues long. V lost 4 bases to trimming and J lost 6 bases; unmatched junction nucleotides: 12. Here the CDR3 DNA reads TGCGCCAGCAGCGGCGGGACTAATGTCGGAAAGACCCAGTACTTC. The encoded protein is CASSGGTNVGKTQYF.

The chain combines TRBV7-8 with TRBJ2-7; TRBD1 is a possible D gene (6 bases). The CDR3 loop spans 17 amino acids. Germline loops: CDR1 SGHVS, CDR2 FQNEAQ. Trimming pared 4 bases from V and 0 bases from J, leaving 19 bases between. CDR3 DNA: TGTGCCAGCAGCTGGAATAGAGGGGGTGGGGGCTCCTACGAGCAGTACGTC. The encoded protein is CASSWNRGGGGSYEQYV.

Written as DNA, the CDR3 is TGTGCCAGCAGCACCGGACAGGGGCCCACAGATACGCAGTATTTT. Its translation is CASSTGQGPTDTQYF. The J gene is TRBJ2-3, the V gene TRBV11-3, with TRBD1 identical over 9 bases. Germline V gives CDR1 SGHNT, CDR2 YENEEA. The CDR3 sequence is 15 residues long. The J segment lost 2 bases and the V segment lost 5 bases, leaving 5 bases of the junction unmatched.

This clonotype was detected a few times. DNA of the CDR3: TGTGCCAGCAGCGCCCCTAAGCGGGGAATAAACACAGATACGCAGTATTTT. Translation gives CASSAPKRGINTDTQYF. This chain connects TRBV9 to TRBJ2-3; TRBD2 agrees at 7 bases. The CDR3 runs to 17 residues. The junction had 12 bases not matched to a gene; V was cut back by 3 bases and J by 2 bases. The germline V gene has CDR1 SGDLS and CDR2 YYNGEE.

This clonotype was recorded a few times. V is TRBV10-3 and J is TRBJ2-7, with TRBD1 as a possible D gene (6 bases). V lost 3 bases, J lost 5 bases, and 11 bases lay in between. CDR3 length: 13 residues. Germline CDR1 is ENHRY and CDR2 is SYGVKD. CDR3 region: CAISDRGVNEQYV. The DNA of the CDR3 is TGTGCCATCAGTGACAGGGGAGTCAACGAGCAGTACGTC.

The J gene is TRBJ1-1, the V gene TRBV5-6; D not resolved. The V gene lost 4 bases and the J gene lost 0 bases, with 13 bases spanning the gap. Germline values: CDR1 SGHDT, CDR2 YYEEEE. The CDR3 contains 15 residues. The CDR3 spells CASSRTWPLNTEAFF. For the CDR3, the DNA is TGTGCCAGCAGCCGTACGTGGCCCCTGAACACTGAAGCTTTCTTT.

About this clonotype: One junction end does not reproduce the germline sequence, and a read error may be involved. V usage is TRBV20-1 and J usage is TRBJ1-2; 7 bases align to TRBD1. This CDR3 comprises 13 residues. Germline CDR1 DFQATT, CDR2 SNEGSKA (reference sequence). In DNA form, the CDR3 reads TGCAGTGCTAGAGATACTATGACAGGGCTCCCTCCCTTC. It is translated as CSARDTMTGLPPF.

The rearrangement uses TRBV10-3 and TRBJ2-5, with D perhaps TRBD1 (5 bases). CDR3 length: 13 residues. V was trimmed by 4 bases and J by 0 bases, leaving 6 bases between them. Germline V gene data show CDR1 as ENHRY and CDR2 as SYGVKD. CDR3 DNA sequence: TGTGCCATCAGTGCCAGGGACCAAGAGACCCAGTACTTC. Translation: CAISARDQETQYF.

This clonotype has just a few counts. V is TRBV29-1 and J is TRBJ2-2; D perhaps matches TRBD1 (5 bases). V was pared by 7 bases and J by 6 bases, with 21 bases between. Germline V gene lookup returns CDR1 SQVTM and CDR2 ANQGSEA. The CDR3 totals 15 residues. The CDR3 coding sequence is TGCAGCGCCCTGGGGCGTCAGGGCAGTTCCGGGGAGCTGTTTTTT. It is translated as CSALGRQGSSGELFF.

This clonotype was seen only a few times. The chain is built from TRBV5-1 and TRBJ2-3; tentative D call: TRBD1 (6 bases). Trimming cost V 0 bases and J 3 bases, with 11 bases left between them. The CDR3 contains 15 residues. Germline V CDR1 and CDR2: SGHRS, YFSETQ. The CDR3: CASSLEARGTDTQYF. The CDR3 DNA follows: TGCGCCAGCAGCTTGGAGGCCAGGGGAACAGATACGCAGTATTTT.

This clonotype has a handful of counts. The chain is built from TRBV5-1 and TRBJ2-3, with D perhaps matching TRBD1 or TRBD2 (5 bases each). Germline CDR1 reads SGHRS; CDR2 reads YFSETQ. This CDR3 spans 14 amino acids. Trimming removed 3 bases from V and 7 bases from J, with 15 bases in between. As DNA, the CDR3 is TGCGCCAGCAGCTCCGGGACGCCGGGAAATACGCAGTATTTT. As protein: CASSSGTPGNTQYF.

As concerns this clonotype: A read error may account for a junction end that differs from germline. The chain has TRBV12-3 or TRBV12-4 and TRBJ2-3; D is perhaps TRBD1 or TRBD2 (5 bases each). This CDR3 comprises 11 residues. The CDR3, as DNA: TGTGCCAGCAGTTTGAGGGACCCTCCTGATTTT. This gives the protein CASSLRDPPDF.

This chain links TRBV27 with TRBJ2-2; unclear D gene. V gave up 5 bases and J gave up 4 bases, with 14 bases separating them. The CDR3 spans 15 residues. Germline lookup yields CDR1 MNHEY and CDR2 SMNVEV (reference sequence). Here the CDR3 reads CASSSHRIFTGELFF. For the CDR3, the DNA is TGTGCCAGCAGTAGCCATCGGATCTTCACCGGGGAGCTGTTTTTT.